The source of this TCR beta chain is a study of blood T cell repertoires in COVID-19. Across the study: Samples representing acute and convalescent COVID-19 were sourced from the United States, Italy and Spain. In each case, the material was cDNA or gDNA derived from T cells, B-cell-depleted T cells, or PBMCs.

Trimming removed 1 base from V and 0 bases from J, with 6 bases in between. Germline CDR1 PRHDT, CDR2 FYEKMQ (reference sequence). The CDR3 has 14 amino acids. Authors' methods: Amplification from reference gene primers served as the basis for estimated nucleated cell counts. The table came from immunoSEQ multiplex PCR; TCRdb's copy has only in-frame clones and leaves some out. V and J calls and clone size are as listed in that table; D and trimming were resolved from the DNA. The profile shows some 150,000 clones, approximately 86% of them singletons. The chain uses TRBV13 and TRBJ1-1; no definite D call. This clonotype was obtained from a woman in her fifties or sixties with acute or convalescent COVID-19. Sequenced material: peripheral blood. CDR3 nucleotides: TGTGCCAGCAGCTTAGCTCAGATGAACACTGAAGCTTTCTTT. Protein: CASSLAQMNTEAFF.